These T cell receptor beta chains were read from a single sample in a study of radiation and T cells in renal cell carcinoma. Data came from immunoSEQ multiplex PCR; TCRdb stores just in-frame clones and leaves some out. The table has 100,000 to 150,000 clones, approximately 82% seen once. Sequenced material: blood, taken from a patient whose treatment included radiotherapy and nephrectomy. These receptors originate from a woman aged 60-70 years with renal cell carcinoma. CDR3s include the opening cysteine and the closing phenylalanine or tryptophan. A D gene is named only where the DNA matches it firmly. Size is stated for part of the rows, as once, few or many counts, or as a class when the clone is expanded.

NA TRBJ2-7 NA 13 TRBV21-1 CASSPPGGYEQYF TGTGCCAGCAGCCCGCCTGGGGGTTACGAGCAGTACTTC
NA TRBJ1-1 NA 16 TRBV5-4 CASSLYGGNLNTEAFF TGTGCCAGCAGCTTGTACGGGGGGAATTTGAACACTGAAGCTTTCTTT
NA TRBJ2-7 NA 13 TRBV6-6 CASRPAVSYEQYF TGTGCCAGCAGACCCGCCGTCTCCTACGAGCAGTACTTC
NA TRBJ2-7 NA 11 TRBV20-1 CSATSAYEQYF TGCAGTGCTACCTCAGCCTACGAGCAGTACTTC
NA TRBJ2-7 NA 13 TRBV6-1 CASRRAASYEQYF TGTGCCAGCAGGAGGGCGGCCTCCTACGAGCAGTACTTC
NA TRBJ2-7 NA 12 TRBV19 CASSLQGYEQYF TGTGCCAGTAGTCTTCAGGGTTACGAGCAGTACTTC
NA TRBJ1-4 NA 13 TRBV15 CATSSAGAEKLFF TGTGCCACCAGCAGCGCAGGGGCCGAAAAACTGTTTTTT
once TRBJ2-3 TRBD1 16 TRBV19 CASSTKRQGAGDTQYF TGTGCCAGTAGTACGAAAAGACAGGGGGCAGGAGATACGCAGTATTTT
NA TRBJ2-5 NA 14 TRBV7-6 CASSLPDSQETQYF TGTGCCAGCAGCTTACCGGACAGTCAAGAGACCCAGTACTTC
NA TRBJ2-7 TRBD2 16 TRBV4-3 CASSLGRGGGENEQYF TGCGCCAGCAGCCTGGGCAGGGGCGGGGGGGAGAACGAGCAGTACTTC
NA TRBJ1-2 TRBD1 16 TRBV7-9 CASSLPPGTGGNGYTF TGTGCCAGCAGCTTACCTCCTGGGACAGGGGGAAATGGCTACACCTTC
NA TRBJ2-5 TRBD2 19 TRBV9 CASSPLAGLAGGGQETQYF TGTGCCAGCAGCCCCCTGGCGGGACTAGCGGGAGGGGGACAAGAGACCCAGTACTTC
once TRBJ1-2 NA 11 TRBV7-9 CASSFRGGYTF TGTGCCAGCAGCTTTAGGGGCGGCTACACCTTC
NA TRBJ1-5 NA 14 TRBV28 CASSSPGQNQPQHF TGTGCCAGCAGTTCCCCAGGACAGAATCAGCCCCAGCATTTT
NA TRBJ2-1 TRBD2 14 TRBV30 CAWKPNGRLDEQFF TGTGCCTGGAAACCGAACGGGAGGTTAGATGAGCAGTTCTTC
few TRBJ1-1 NA 13 TRBV5-1 CASKVGVNTEAFF TGCGCCAGTAAAGTAGGGGTGAACACTGAAGCTTTCTTT
NA TRBJ2-5 NA 14 TRBV5-1 CASSPFANQETQYF TGCGCCAGCAGCCCTTTTGCGAACCAAGAGACCCAGTACTTC
NA TRBJ2-6 NA 14 TRBV19 CASSSTHGANVLTF TGTGCCAGCAGCAGTACCCATGGGGCCAACGTCCTGACTTTC
NA TRBJ1-5 TRBD1 15 TRBV5-1 CASSSGVTGDQPQHF TGCGCCAGCAGCTCTGGGGTGACAGGGGATCAGCCCCAGCATTTT
once TRBJ2-1 TRBD2 15 TRBV19 CASSMGLAVYNEQFF TGTGCCAGTAGTATGGGACTAGCGGTCTACAATGAGCAGTTCTTC
medium-sized TRBJ2-1 NA 16 TRBV19 CASSLGWGQNYNEQFF TGTGCCAGTAGTCTCGGTTGGGGGCAGAACTACAATGAGCAGTTCTTC
NA TRBJ1-1 NA 13 TRBV7-9 CARRGGLNTEAFF TGTGCCAGAAGGGGGGGCCTGAACACTGAAGCTTTCTTT
once TRBJ2-7 TRBD1 15 TRBV28 CASSFASTGTVEQYF TGTGCCAGCAGTTTCGCTAGCACGGGGACAGTCGAGCAGTACTTC
NA TRBJ1-6 NA 14 TRBV5-6 CASSLARDGSPLHF TGTGCCAGCAGCTTGGCACGGGACGGGTCACCCCTCCACTTT
NA TRBJ2-7 TRBD2 15 TRBV11-3 CASSYLAAGEYEQYF TGTGCCAGCAGCTACCTAGCGGCTGGGGAGTACGAGCAGTACTTC
few TRBJ1-4 NA 14 TRBV11-1 CASSLDRDNEKLFF TGTGCCAGCAGCTTAGACCGGGATAATGAAAAACTGTTTTTT
NA TRBJ1-3 NA 16 TRBV28 CASSPSGGISGNTIYF TGTGCCAGCAGTCCCAGTGGGGGCATCTCTGGAAACACCATATATTTT
NA TRBJ2-1 TRBD2 15 TRBV6-1 CASRAGGSHYNEQFF TGTGCCAGCAGGGCTGGCGGGAGTCACTACAATGAGCAGTTCTTC
NA TRBJ1-5 TRBD1 14 TRBV2 CASSRTGWDQPQHF TGTGCCAGCAGCCGGACAGGGTGGGATCAGCCCCAGCATTTT
NA TRBJ2-3 TRBD1 15 TRBV7-6 CASSSLTGVADTQYF TGTGCCAGCAGCTCATTAACAGGGGTAGCAGATACGCAGTATTTT
NA TRBJ1-2 NA 14 TRBV7-2 CASSLTSSGYGYTF TGTGCCAGCAGCTTAACATCGTCCGGGTATGGCTACACCTTC
NA TRBJ2-7 TRBD1 15 TRBV25-1 CASSVTGTGLDEQYF TGTGCCAGCAGTGTCACCGGGACAGGGCTCGACGAGCAGTACTTC
NA TRBJ1-1 NA 13 TRBV9 CASGTGMNTEAFF TGTGCCAGCGGCACAGGGATGAACACTGAAGCTTTCTTT
NA TRBJ1-5 NA 15 TRBV2 CASSEGRPGNQPQHF TGTGCCAGCAGTGAAGGCCGGCCAGGCAATCAGCCCCAGCATTTT
NA TRBJ2-3 NA 12 TRBV14 CASSTYTDTQYF TGTGCCAGCAGTACTTATACAGATACGCAGTATTTT
once TRBJ2-7 TRBD1 15 TRBV9 CASSVGQGASYEQYF TGTGCCAGCAGCGTAGGACAGGGGGCTTCCTACGAGCAGTACTTC
NA TRBJ2-1 TRBD1 14 TRBV28 CASSTGVGYNEQFF TGTGCCAGCAGCACAGGGGTGGGGTACAATGAGCAGTTCTTC
NA TRBJ1-5 NA 13 TRBV15 CATSRGSNQPQHF TGTGCCACCAGCAGAGGAAGCAATCAGCCCCAGCATTTT
NA TRBJ1-2 NA 14 TRBV6-5 CASSERSRTHGYTF TGTGCCAGCAGTGAACGGTCGCGGACCCATGGCTACACCTTC
NA TRBJ2-1 NA 13 TRBV5-4 CASRLDRYNEQFF TGTGCCAGCAGACTGGACAGATACAATGAGCAGTTCTTC
NA TRBJ2-5 TRBD1 13 TRBV5-4 CAITGGLRETQYF TGTGCCATCACAGGGGGCTTGAGGGAGACCCAGTACTTC
NA TRBJ2-2 NA 14 TRBV19 CASRRGTKAGELFF TGTGCCAGTAGGAGGGGGACTAAGGCCGGGGAGCTGTTTTTT
NA TRBJ1-4 TRBD1 15 TRBV28 CASSLLQGHNEKLFF TGTGCCAGCAGTTTGTTACAGGGGCATAATGAAAAACTGTTTTTT
NA TRBJ1-2 NA 13 TRBV5-6 CASSLDGTYGYTF TGTGCCAGCAGCTTGGATGGTACCTATGGCTACACCTTC
once TRBJ1-5 NA 15 TRBV6-6 CASRSATGLDQPQHF TGTGCCAGCAGGTCCGCCACGGGTCTAGACCAGCCCCAGCATTTT
once TRBJ1-1 NA 13 TRBV28 CASSLQVNTEAFF TGTGCCAGCAGCCTACAGGTGAACACTGAAGCTTTCTTT
NA TRBJ1-1 TRBD1 13 TRBV4-3 CASSRDRGGEAFF TGCGCCAGCAGCCGGGACAGGGGGGGTGAAGCTTTCTTT
once TRBJ2-4 NA 13 TRBV19 CASGRVEGDIQYF TGTGCCAGTGGGCGTGTGGAGGGGGACATTCAGTACTTC
NA TRBJ2-1 TRBD1 13 TRBV29-1 CSATGAGYNEQFF TGCAGCGCCACAGGGGCCGGCTACAATGAGCAGTTCTTC
NA TRBJ2-3 NA 15 TRBV7-3 CASSPSGGSTDTQYF TGTGCCAGCAGCCCTTCGGGGGGCAGCACAGATACGCAGTATTTT
NA TRBJ1-6 NA 16 TRBV14 CASSQVGGPYNSPLHF TGTGCCAGCAGCCAGGTAGGAGGGCCGTATAATTCACCCCTCCACTTT
NA TRBJ1-1 NA 13 TRBV28 CASSSPLNTEAFF TGTGCCAGCAGTTCGCCTTTGAACACTGAAGCTTTCTTT
few TRBJ2-2 NA 14 TRBV7-2 CASSLGPLTGELFF TGTGCCAGCAGCTTAGGACCTCTCACCGGGGAGCTGTTTTTT
NA TRBJ1-5 NA 14 TRBV4-1 CASSHLRGDQPQHF TGCGCCAGCAGCCATCTGAGGGGGGATCAGCCCCAGCATTTT
NA TRBJ1-1 NA 14 TRBV29-1 CSAVTGPTNTEAFF TGCAGCGCTGTGACGGGACCGACTAACACTGAAGCTTTCTTT